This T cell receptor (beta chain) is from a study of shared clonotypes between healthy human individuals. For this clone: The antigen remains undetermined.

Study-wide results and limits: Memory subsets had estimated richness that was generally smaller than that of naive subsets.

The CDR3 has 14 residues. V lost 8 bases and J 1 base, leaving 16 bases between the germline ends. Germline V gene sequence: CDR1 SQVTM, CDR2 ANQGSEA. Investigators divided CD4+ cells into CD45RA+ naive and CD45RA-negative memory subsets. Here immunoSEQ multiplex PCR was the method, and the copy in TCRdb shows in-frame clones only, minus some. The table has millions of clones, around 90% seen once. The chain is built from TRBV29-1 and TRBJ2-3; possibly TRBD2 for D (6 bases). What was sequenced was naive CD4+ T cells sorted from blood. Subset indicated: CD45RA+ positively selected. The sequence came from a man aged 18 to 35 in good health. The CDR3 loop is CSTRAGTRTDTQYF. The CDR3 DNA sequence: TGCAGCACAAGAGCCGGGACTCGCACAGATACGCAGTATTTT.